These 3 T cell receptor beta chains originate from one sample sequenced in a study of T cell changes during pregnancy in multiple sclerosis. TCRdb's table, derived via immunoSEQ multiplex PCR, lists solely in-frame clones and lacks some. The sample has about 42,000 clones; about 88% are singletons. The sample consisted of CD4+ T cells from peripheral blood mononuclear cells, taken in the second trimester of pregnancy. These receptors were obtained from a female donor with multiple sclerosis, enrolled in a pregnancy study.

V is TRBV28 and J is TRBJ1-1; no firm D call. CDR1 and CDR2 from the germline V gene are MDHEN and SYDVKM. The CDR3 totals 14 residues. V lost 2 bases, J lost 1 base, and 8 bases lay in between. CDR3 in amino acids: CASSLGWANTEAFF. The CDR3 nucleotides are TGTGCCAGCAGTTTAGGGTGGGCGAACACTGAAGCTTTCTTT.

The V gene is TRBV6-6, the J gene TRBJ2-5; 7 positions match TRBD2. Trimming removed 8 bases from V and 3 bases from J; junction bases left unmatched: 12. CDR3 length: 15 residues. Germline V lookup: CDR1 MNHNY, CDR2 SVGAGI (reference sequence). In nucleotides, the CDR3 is TGTGCCAGCTCCCCGCCGGGCGGGAGCAAAGAGACCCAGTACTTC. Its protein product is CASSPPGGSKETQYF.

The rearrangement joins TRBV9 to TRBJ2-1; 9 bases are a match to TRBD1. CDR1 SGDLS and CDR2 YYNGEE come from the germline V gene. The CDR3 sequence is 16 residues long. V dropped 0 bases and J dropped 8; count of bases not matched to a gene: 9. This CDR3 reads CASSVVGTGYTHEQFF. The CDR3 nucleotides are TGTGCCAGCAGCGTAGTAGGGACAGGGTACACCCATGAGCAGTTCTTC.